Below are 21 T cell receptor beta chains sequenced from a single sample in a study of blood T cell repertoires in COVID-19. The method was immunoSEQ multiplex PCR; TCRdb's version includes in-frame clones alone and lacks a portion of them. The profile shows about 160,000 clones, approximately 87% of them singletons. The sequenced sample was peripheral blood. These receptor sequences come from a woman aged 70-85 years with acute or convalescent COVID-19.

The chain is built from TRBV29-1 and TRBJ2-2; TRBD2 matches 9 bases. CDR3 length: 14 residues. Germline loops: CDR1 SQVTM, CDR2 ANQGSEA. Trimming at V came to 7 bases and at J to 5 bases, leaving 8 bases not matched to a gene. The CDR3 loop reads CSAGLREGTGELFF. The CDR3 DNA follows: TGCAGCGCCGGTTTGCGGGAGGGGACCGGGGAGCTGTTTTTT.

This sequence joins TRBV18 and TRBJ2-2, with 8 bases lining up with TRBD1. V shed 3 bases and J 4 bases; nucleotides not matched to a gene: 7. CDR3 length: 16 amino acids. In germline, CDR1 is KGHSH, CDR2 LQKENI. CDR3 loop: CASSPVKTGVTGELFF. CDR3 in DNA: TGTGCCAGCTCACCGGTCAAGACAGGGGTCACCGGGGAGCTGTTTTTT.

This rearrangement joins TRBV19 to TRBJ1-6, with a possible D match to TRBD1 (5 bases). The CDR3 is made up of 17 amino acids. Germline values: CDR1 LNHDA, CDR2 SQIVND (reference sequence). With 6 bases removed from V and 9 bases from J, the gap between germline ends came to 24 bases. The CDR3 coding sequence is TGTGCCAGTAGCAAAACCCCCGACAGTGTCTCAAGTTCACCCCTCCACTTT. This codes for CASSKTPDSVSSSPLHF.

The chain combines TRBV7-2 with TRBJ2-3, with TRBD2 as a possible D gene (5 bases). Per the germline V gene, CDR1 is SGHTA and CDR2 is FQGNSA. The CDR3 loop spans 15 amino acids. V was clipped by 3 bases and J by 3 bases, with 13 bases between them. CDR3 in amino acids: CASSLPLGGTDTQYF. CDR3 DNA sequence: TGTGCCAGCAGCTTGCCCCTGGGCGGGACAGATACGCAGTATTTT. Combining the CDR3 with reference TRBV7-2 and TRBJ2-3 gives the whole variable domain GAGVSQSPSNKVTEKGKDVELRCDPISGHTALYWYRQSLGQGLEFLIYFQGNSAPDKSGLPSDRFSAERTGGSVSTLTIQRTQQEDSAVYLCASSLPLGGTDTQYFGPGTRLTVL.

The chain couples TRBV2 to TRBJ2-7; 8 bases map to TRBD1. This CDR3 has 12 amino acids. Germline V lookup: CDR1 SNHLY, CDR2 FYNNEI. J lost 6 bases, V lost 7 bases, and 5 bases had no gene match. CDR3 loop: CASTGGVGEQYF. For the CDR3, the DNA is TGTGCCAGCACAGGGGGCGTCGGCGAGCAGTACTTC.

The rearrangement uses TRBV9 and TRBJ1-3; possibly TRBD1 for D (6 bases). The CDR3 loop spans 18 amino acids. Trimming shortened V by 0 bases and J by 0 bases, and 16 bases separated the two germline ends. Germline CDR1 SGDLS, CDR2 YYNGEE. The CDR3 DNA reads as TGTGCCAGCAGCGTAGATCCGGGTGACAGGCTCTCTGGAAACACCATATATTTT. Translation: CASSVDPGDRLSGNTIYF.

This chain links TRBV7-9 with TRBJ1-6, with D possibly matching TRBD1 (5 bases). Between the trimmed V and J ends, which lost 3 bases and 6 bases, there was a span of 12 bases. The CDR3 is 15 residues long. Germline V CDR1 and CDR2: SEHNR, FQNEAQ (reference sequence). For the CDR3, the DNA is TGTGCCAGCAGCTTGGGGGTCGGGGGTAATTCACCCCTCCACTTT. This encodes CASSLGVGGNSPLHF.

The CDR3 loop reads CASRTLTENTEAFF. CDR3 nucleotide sequence: TGTGCCAGCAGGACCTTGACTGAGAACACTGAAGCTTTCTTT. The chain combines TRBV7-2 with TRBJ1-1; D not resolved. Germline-derived CDR1 and CDR2 are SGHTA and FQGNSA. The CDR3 sequence is 14 residues long. The ends were cut back, 6 bases at V and 1 base at J, with 12 bases in the middle.

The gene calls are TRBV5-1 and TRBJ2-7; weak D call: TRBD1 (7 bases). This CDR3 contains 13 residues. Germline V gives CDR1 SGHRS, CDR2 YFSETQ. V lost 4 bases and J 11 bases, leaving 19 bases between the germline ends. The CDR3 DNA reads TGCGCCAGCAGCACGGGAGAGGGGGCAGGGAAGTACTTC. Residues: CASSTGEGAGKYF.

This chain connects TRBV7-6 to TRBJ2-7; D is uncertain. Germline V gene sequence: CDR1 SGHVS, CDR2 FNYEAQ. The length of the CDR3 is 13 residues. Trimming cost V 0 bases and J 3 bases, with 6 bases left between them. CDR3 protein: CASSLAHNYEQYF. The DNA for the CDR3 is TGTGCCAGCAGCTTAGCACACAACTACGAGCAGTACTTC.

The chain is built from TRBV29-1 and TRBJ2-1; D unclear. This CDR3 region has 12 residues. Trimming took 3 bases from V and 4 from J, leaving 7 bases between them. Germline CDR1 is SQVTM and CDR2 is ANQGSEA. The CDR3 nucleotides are TGCAGCGTTGATCAACATTACAATGAGCAGTTCTTC. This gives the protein CSVDQHYNEQFF.

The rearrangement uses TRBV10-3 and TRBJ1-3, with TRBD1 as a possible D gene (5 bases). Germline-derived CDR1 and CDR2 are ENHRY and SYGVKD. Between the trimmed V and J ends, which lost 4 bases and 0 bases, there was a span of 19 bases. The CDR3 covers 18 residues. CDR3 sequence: CAISGDSLRPLSGNTIYF. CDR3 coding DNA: TGTGCCATCAGTGGAGACAGCCTACGCCCTCTCTCTGGAAACACCATATATTTT.

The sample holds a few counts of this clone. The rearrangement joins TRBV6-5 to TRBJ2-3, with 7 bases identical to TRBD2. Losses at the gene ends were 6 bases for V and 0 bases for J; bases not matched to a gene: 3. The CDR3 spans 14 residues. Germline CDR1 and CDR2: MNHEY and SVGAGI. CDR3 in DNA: TGTGCCAGCAGGGAGCGGGATAGCACAGATACGCAGTATTTT. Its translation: CASRERDSTDTQYF.

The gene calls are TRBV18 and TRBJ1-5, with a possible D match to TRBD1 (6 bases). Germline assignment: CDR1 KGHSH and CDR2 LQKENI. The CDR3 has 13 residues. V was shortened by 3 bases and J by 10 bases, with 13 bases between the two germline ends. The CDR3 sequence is CASSPDRSGPQHF. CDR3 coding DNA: TGTGCCAGCTCACCCGACAGGTCAGGCCCCCAGCATTTT.

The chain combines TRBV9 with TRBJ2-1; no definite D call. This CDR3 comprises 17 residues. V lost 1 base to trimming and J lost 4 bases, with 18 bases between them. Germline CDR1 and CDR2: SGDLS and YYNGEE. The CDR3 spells CASSVMGTYPVYNEQFF. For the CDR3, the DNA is TGTGCCAGCAGCGTAATGGGCACCTATCCTGTGTACAATGAGCAGTTCTTC.

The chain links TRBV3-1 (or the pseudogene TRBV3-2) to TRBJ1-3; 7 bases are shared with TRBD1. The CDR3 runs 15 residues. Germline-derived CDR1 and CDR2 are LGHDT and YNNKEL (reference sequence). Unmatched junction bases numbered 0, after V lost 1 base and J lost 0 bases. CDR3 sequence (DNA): TGTGCCAGCAGCCAAGGGACAGGCTCTGGAAACACCATATATTTT. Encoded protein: CASSQGTGSGNTIYF.

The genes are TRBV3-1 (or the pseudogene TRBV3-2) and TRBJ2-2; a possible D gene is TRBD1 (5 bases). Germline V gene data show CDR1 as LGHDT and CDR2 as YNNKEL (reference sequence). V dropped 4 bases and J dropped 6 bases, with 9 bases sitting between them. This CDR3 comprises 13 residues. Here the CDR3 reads CASSRSRAGELFF. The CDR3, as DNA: TGTGCCAGCAGCCGATCCAGGGCCGGGGAGCTGTTTTTT.

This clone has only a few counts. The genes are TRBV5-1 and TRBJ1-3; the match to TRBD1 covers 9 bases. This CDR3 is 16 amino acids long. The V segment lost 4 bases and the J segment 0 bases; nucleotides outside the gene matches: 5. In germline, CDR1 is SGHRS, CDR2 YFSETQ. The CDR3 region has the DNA TGCGCCAGCAGCGGGACAGGGTGGGCCTCTGGAAACACCATATATTTT. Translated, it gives CASSGTGWASGNTIYF. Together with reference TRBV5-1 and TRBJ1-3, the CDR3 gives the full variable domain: KAGVTQTPRYLIKTRGQQVTLSCSPISGHRSVSWYQQTPGQGLQFLFEYFSETQRNKGNFPGRFSGRQFSNSRSEMNVSTLELGDSALYLCASSGTGWASGNTIYFGEGSWLTVV.

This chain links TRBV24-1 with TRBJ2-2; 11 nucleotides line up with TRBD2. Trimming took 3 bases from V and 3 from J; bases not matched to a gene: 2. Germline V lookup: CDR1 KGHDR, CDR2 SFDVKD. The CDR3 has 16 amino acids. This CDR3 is CATSDTSGRHTGELFF. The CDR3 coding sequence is TGTGCCACCAGTGATACTAGCGGGAGACACACCGGGGAGCTGTTTTTT.

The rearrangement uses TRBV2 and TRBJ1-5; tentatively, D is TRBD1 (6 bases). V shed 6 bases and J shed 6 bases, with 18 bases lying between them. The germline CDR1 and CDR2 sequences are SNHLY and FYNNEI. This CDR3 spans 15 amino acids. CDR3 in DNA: TGTGCCAGCAGGGCCCAGGGGAACTGGGGTCAGCCCCAGCATTTT. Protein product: CASRAQGNWGQPQHF.

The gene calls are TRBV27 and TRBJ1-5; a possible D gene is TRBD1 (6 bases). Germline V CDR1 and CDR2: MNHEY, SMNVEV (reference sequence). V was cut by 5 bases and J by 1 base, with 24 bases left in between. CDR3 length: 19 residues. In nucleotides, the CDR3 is TGTGCCAGCAGTCAAAGACCTCCGGGACAACTAAAAAGCAATCAGCCCCAGCATTTT. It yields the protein CASSQRPPGQLKSNQPQHF.